This T cell receptor (beta chain) was sequenced in a study of molecular identifiers for immune sequencing clone quantification. V was pared by 5 bases and J by 4 bases, with 0 bases of the junction left unmatched. This CDR3 is built from 12 residues. Per germline, CDR1 SEHNR and CDR2 FQNEAQ (reference sequence). This clonotype showed up many times. TCRdb reprocessed the PCR reads with MiXCR, giving one entry per CDR3 protein. The sample has some 320,000 distinct CDR3 sequences, roughly a quarter seen once. This chain links TRBV7-9 with TRBJ1-1; TRBD1 agrees at 8 bases. This sequence was found in a human donor in good health. Some libraries in this study had Jurkat cell RNA spiked in. Sequencing input: naive CD8+ T cells from blood, with Jurkat cell RNA spiked in. Documented subset: FACS-sorted CD8+CD4-CCR7+CD45RA+ naive T cells. The CDR3, as DNA: TGTGCCAGCAGCGGGACAGGCACTGAAGCTTTCTTT. Encoded protein: CASSGTGTEAFF.